This TCR beta chain came from a study of shared clonotypes between healthy human individuals. About the research overall: Donors had three CD4 naive, three CD4 memory, two CD8 naive and one CD8 memory plate apiece.

On this clone itself: Its target is not known.

Overall study results and limits: Larger estimated richness was generally recorded for naive subsets relative to memory subsets.

There are 15 residues in the CDR3. V lost 6 bases and J 2 bases, leaving 15 bases between the germline ends. CDR1 and CDR2 from the germline V gene are SEHNR and FQNEAQ (reference sequence). The DNA input per sorted-subset replicate PCR was 150 to 200 ng, corresponding to some 27,000 T cell genomes. Original processing notes: Junction-only sequences without quality scores were provided by ImmunoSEQ, so filtering was different. Sequenced by immunoSEQ multiplex PCR; TCRdb stores in-frame clones only, minus some. That table gives V, J and clone size, and the DNA gave D and trimming. Of about 600,000 clones listed, more than 95% are singletons.

Material: naive CD4+ T cells sorted from blood. Specified subset: CD45RA+ positively selected. The sequence derives from a woman aged 25 to 39 in good health. The chain links TRBV7-9 to TRBJ2-3, with D perhaps matching TRBD2 (5 bases). CDR3 protein: CASSYSVTNTDTQYF. Written as DNA, the CDR3 is TGTGCCAGCAGTTATAGCGTCACAAACACAGATACGCAGTATTTT.